This T cell receptor beta chain originates from a study of T cells expressing NK-cell markers (dated by TCRdb to 2020 to 2021). A note on the overall study: In sorted CD3+CD56+NKG2C+, CD3+CD56+NKG2C- and CD3+CD56-NKG2C+ T-cell subsets from several donors, TCR beta-chain repertoires were profiled. The eight sequenced donors were randomly selected healthy volunteers, three men and five women. Sequencing of the libraries produced 2 x 150 bp reads on Illumina HiSeq 2000/2500, MiSeq or NextSeq. Of the eight sequenced donors, seven were found to be HCMV-seropositive and one was found to be HCMV-seronegative.

Overall study outcomes, separate from this receptor: Whether the expanded NKG2C-expressing T cell clones were specific for HCMV antigens was left unclear. In over 5 donors, the dominant CD3+CD56+NKG2C+ clonotypes were among the top 10 CD8+ clonotypes and accounted for roughly 1.0-7.5% of CD8+ T cells. Those dominant clonotypes were again the most abundant among CD3+CD56-NKG2C+ cells in a few donors, at about 25-65%.

HCMV-specific IgG was detected in serum with a commercial ELISA kit to determine HCMV serostatus. Peripheral blood mononuclear cells were isolated from blood by Ficoll density gradient centrifugation. CDR1 SGDLS and CDR2 YYNGEE were looked up in the germline V gene. The CDR3 goes from the cysteine to the phenylalanine over 17 residues. No DNA sequence is on record. The data were produced on an Illumina HiSeq 2000. TCR beta cDNA libraries were made by 5'RACE template switching that added a universal primer site and unique molecular identifiers. Priming for cDNA synthesis came from the TCR beta constant segment, and two successive PCR amplification steps followed. Processing in the source paper ran as follows. Reads were demultiplexed and grouped by UMI with MIGEC, and clonotypes were assembled and quantified with MiTCR. To exclude erroneous sequences, any TCR cDNA sequence not supported by at least two reads was discarded. The tcR package was used for downstream repertoire analysis, and clonotypes were matched between fractions using CDR3 nucleotide sequence together with V segment. VDJmatch was used to annotate antigen specificity against VDJdb, with one amino acid substitution allowed in CDR3. Through TCRdb reprocessing, the reads give one entry per CDR3 protein sequence; DNA is omitted. The V and J calls, along with clone size, are taken from TCRdb and not from the paper's own processing. Per the sample table, the count is some 120,000 distinct CDR3 sequences. The ten biggest clones cover about 18% of the sample.

About this clonotype itself: The clone's antigen remains unknown.

The sample comprised blood T cells: a sorted CD56 or NKG2C T cell subset, CD4+ or CD8+ T cells, or bulk PBMC T cells (not recorded which). The chain was built from TRBV9 and TRBJ2-6. The source is a woman between 18 and 75 years old in good health. The CDR3 region reads CASSVEGQISGANVLTF.